This entry features one T cell receptor (beta chain) sequence. The antigen is unknown. This CDR3 has 14 residues. Germline V lookup: CDR1 SNHLY, CDR2 FYNNEI. V dropped 5 bases and J dropped 4; count of bases not matched to a gene: 7. The data originate from a study of T cell responses to AZD1222 COVID-19 vaccine. Looking at the study overall: Investigators merged groups given second doses at roughly 4 or roughly 12 weeks.

TCRdb's table, derived via immunoSEQ multiplex PCR, lists solely in-frame clones and lacks some. The sample has approximately 90,000 clones, around 85% seen once. Findings and limits, study-wide: Variant regions that are unmutated are reportedly the target of nearly half of spike-specific TCRs. Spike-specific TCR breadth and depth went up after people got two AZD1222 doses.

The sample consisted of peripheral blood, taken on day 0 of AZD1222 vaccination. This receptor was identified in an adult in good health. This chain connects TRBV2 to TRBJ2-5; 7 nucleotides align to TRBD2. CDR3 sequence reads: CASSTLGGGETQYF. The CDR3 DNA sequence: TGTGCCAGCAGTACCCTGGGGGGGGGAGAGACCCAGTACTTC. The variable domain in full, with the rest retrieved from reference TRBV2 and TRBJ2-5, is EPEVTQTPSHQVTQMGQEVILRCVPISNHLYFYWYRQILGQKVEFLVSFYNNEISEKSEIFDDQFSVERPDGSNFTLKIRSTKLEDSAMYFCASSTLGGGETQYFGPGTRLLVL.